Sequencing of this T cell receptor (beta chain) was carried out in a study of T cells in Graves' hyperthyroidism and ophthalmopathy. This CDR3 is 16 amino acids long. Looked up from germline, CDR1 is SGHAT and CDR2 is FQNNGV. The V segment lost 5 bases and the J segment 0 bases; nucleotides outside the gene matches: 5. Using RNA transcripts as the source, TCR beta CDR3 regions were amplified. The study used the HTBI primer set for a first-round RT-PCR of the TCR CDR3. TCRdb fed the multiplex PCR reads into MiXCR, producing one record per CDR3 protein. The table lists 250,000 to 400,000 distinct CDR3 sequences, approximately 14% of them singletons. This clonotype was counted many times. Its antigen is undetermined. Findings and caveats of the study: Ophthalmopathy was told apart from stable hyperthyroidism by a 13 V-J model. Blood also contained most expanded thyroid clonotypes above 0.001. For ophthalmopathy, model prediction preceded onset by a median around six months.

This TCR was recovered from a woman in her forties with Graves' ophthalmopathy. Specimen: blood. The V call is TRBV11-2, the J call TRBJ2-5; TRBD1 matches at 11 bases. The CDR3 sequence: CASSPWGQGDQETQYF. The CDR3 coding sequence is TGTGCCAGCAGCCCCTGGGGACAGGGGGACCAAGAGACCCAGTACTTC.